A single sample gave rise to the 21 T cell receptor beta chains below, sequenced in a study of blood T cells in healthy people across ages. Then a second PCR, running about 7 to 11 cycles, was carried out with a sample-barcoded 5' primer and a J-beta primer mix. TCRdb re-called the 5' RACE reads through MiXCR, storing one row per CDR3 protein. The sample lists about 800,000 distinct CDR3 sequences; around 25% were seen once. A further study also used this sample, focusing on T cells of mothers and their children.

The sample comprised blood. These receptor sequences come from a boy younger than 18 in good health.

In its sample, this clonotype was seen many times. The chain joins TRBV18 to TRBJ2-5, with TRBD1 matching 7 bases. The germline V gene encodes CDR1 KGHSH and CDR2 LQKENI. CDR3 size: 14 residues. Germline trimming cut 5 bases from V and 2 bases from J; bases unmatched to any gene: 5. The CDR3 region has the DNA TGTGCCAGCTCATCGCCGGGACAGCAAGAGACCCAGTACTTC. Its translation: CASSSPGQQETQYF.

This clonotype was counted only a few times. CDR3 amino acids: CSAGRAGDATYEQYF. CDR3 sequence (DNA): TGCAGCGCGGGGCGAGCAGGGGATGCGACCTACGAGCAGTACTTC. This rearrangement joins TRBV29-1 to TRBJ2-7; maybe TRBD1 (6 bases). Germline CDR1 SQVTM, CDR2 ANQGSEA. The CDR3 is 15 residues long. Trimming removed 7 bases at V and 2 bases at J, with 21 bases between.

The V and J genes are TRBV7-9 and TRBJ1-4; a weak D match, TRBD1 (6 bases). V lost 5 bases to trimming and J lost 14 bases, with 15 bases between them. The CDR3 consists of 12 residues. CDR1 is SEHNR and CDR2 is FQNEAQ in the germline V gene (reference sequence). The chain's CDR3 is CASSPETGKLFF. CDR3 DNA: TGTGCCAGCAGCCCCGAAACAGGGAAGCTGTTTTTT.

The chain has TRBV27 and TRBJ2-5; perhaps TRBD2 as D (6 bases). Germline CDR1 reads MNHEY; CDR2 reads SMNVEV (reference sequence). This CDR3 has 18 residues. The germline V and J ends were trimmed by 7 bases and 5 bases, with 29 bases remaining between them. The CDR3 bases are TGTGCCAGCATGCAAGGTTCTCTAAAGACTAGTGATGGGGAGACCCAGTACTTC. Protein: CASMQGSLKTSDGETQYF.

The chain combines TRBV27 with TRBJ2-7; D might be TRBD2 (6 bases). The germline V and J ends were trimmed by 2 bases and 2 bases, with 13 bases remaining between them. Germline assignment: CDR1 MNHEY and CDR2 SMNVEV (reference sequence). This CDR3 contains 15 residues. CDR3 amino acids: CASSLTGGNPYEQYF. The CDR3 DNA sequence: TGTGCCAGCAGTTTAACCGGGGGTAACCCCTACGAGCAGTACTTC.

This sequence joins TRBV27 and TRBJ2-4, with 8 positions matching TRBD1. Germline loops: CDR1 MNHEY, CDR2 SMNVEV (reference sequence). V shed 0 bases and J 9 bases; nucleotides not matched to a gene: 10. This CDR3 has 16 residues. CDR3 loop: CASSLSPRDRLSIQYF. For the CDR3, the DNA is TGTGCCAGCAGTTTATCTCCCCGGGACAGGCTAAGCATTCAGTACTTC.

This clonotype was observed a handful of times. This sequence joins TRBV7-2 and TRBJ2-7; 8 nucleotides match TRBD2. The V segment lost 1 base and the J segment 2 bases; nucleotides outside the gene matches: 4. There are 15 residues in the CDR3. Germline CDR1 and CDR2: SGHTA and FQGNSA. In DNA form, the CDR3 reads TGTGCCAGCAGCTTAGGGGCTAGCGGGCCCTACGAGCAGTACTTC. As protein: CASSLGASGPYEQYF.

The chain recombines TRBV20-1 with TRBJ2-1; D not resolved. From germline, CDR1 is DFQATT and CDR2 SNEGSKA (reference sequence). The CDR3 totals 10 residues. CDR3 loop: CSSTYNEQFF. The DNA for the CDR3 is TGCAGCTCTACATACAATGAGCAGTTCTTC.

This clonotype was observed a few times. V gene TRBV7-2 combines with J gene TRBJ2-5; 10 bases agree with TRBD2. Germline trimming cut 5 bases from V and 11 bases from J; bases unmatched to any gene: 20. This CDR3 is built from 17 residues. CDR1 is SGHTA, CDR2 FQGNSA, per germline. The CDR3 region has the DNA TGTGCCAGCAGCAGAGGCAATCTAGCGGGAGTAGTTGAAGAGCAGTACTTC. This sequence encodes CASSRGNLAGVVEEQYF.

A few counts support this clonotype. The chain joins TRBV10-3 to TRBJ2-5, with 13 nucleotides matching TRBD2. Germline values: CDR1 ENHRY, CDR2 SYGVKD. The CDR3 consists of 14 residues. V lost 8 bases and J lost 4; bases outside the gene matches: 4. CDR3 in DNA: TGTGCCATCGCACTAGCGGGGGGGATAGAGACCCAGTACTTC. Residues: CAIALAGGIETQYF.

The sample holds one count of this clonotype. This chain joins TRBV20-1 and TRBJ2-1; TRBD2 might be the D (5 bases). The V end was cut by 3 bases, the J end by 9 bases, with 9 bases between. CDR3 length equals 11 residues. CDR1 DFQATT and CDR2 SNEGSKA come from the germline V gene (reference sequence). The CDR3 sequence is CSARGGSEQFF. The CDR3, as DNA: TGCAGTGCTAGGGGTGGGAGTGAGCAGTTCTTC.

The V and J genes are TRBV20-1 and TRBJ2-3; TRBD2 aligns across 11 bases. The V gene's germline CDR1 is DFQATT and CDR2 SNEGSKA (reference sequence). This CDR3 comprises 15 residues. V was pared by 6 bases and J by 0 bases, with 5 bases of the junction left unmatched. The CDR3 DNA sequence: TGCAGTGCGCGAAGACTAGCGGGGAGCACAGATACGCAGTATTTT. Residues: CSARRLAGSTDTQYF.

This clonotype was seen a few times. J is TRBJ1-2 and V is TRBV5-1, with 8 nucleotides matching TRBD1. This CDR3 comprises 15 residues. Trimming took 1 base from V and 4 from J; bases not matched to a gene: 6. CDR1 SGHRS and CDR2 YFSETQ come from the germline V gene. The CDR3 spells CASSLTGQATYGYTF. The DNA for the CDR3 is TGCGCCAGCAGCTTGACGGGACAGGCAACCTATGGCTACACCTTC.

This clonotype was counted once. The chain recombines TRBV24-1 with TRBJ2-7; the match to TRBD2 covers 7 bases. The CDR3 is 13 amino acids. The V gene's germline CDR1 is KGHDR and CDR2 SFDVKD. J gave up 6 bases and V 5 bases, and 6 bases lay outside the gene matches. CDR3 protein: CATSGAGVPEQYF. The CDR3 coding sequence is TGTGCCACCAGTGGGGCGGGAGTACCCGAGCAGTACTTC.

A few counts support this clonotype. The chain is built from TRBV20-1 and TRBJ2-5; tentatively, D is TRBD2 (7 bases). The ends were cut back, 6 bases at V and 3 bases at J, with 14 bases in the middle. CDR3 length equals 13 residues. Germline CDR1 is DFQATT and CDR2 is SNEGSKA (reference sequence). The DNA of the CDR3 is TGCAGTGCCGAAACAGGGACTAAAGAGACCCAGTACTTC. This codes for CSAETGTKETQYF.

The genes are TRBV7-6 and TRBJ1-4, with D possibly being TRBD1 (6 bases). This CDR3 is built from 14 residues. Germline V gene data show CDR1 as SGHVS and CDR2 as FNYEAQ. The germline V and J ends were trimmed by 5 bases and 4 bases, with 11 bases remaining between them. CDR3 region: CASSPRTDNEKLFF. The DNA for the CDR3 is TGTGCCAGCAGCCCTCGGACAGATAATGAAAAACTGTTTTTT.

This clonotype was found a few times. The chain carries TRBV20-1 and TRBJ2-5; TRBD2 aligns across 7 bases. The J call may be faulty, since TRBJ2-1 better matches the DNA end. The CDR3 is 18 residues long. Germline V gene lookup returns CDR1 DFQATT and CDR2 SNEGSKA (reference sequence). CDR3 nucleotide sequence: TGCAGTGCTAGAGATCAGCGGGGAGGGGTCGAAAGGTACAATGAGCAGTTCTTC. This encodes CSARDQRGGVERYNEQFF.

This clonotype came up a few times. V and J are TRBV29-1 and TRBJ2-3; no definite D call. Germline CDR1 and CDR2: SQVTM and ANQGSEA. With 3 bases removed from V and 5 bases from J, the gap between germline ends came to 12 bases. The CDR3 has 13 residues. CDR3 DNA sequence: TGCAGCGTTGACGGCGGCCGAGAAGATACGCAGTATTTT. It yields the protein CSVDGGREDTQYF.

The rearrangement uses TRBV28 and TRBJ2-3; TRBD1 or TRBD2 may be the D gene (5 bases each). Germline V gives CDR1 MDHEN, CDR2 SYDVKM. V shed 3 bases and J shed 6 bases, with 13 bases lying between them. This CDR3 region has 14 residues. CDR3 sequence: CASSFGTSGDTQYF. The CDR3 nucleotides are TGTGCCAGCAGTTTTGGGACGAGTGGGGATACGCAGTATTTT.

CDR3 loop: CASSSLPSSYEQYF. The CDR3 coding sequence is TGTGCCAGCAGTTCCCTTCCTAGCTCCTACGAGCAGTACTTC. V is TRBV27 and J is TRBJ2-7; D gene uncertain. V gave up 4 bases and J gave up 0 bases, with 10 bases separating them. The CDR3 contains 14 residues. The V gene's germline CDR1 is MNHEY and CDR2 SMNVEV (reference sequence).

As DNA, the CDR3 is TGCAGTGCCAGACGGGGCTATGGCTACACCTTC. This sequence encodes CSARRGYGYTF. The chain carries TRBV20-1 and TRBJ1-2; D uncertain. The germline V gene has CDR1 DFQATT and CDR2 SNEGSKA (reference sequence). V gave up 6 bases and J gave up 4 bases, with 9 bases separating them. The CDR3 runs 11 residues.